The rows below give T cell receptor beta chains drawn from one sample of a study of regulatory T cells in long-lasting Graves disease. A single record per CDR3 protein comes from TCRdb applying MiXCR to the multiplex PCR reads. The sample holds about 220,000 distinct CDR3 sequences, roughly a fifth seen once. In addition, the sample was reused for a study of T cells in Graves' hyperthyroidism and ophthalmopathy.

Here the sequenced sample was peripheral blood mononuclear cells (PBMCs), taken at new diagnosis, from a patient treated with antithyroid drugs. All receptors come from a woman aged 30 to 39 with Graves disease. CDR3s include the opening cysteine and the closing phenylalanine or tryptophan. Fields, in order: CDR3 protein, CDR3 DNA, clone size, D gene, V gene, J gene. D genes are given only for firm matches. Clone size is shown for a subset of rows, as once, few, many or a class of expanded clone.

CAISDSKPPSNQPQHF,TGTGCCATCAGTGATTCCAAGCCCCCTAGCAATCAGCCCCAGCATTTT,few,NA,TRBV10-3,TRBJ1-5
CASSLEGSSGNTIYF,TGTGCCAGCAGCTTGGAGGGAAGCTCTGGAAACACCATATATTTT,many,NA,TRBV5-8,TRBJ1-3
CASSPRTGGLQGYTF,TGTGCCAGCAGCCCCCGGACAGGGGGACTGCAGGGCTACACCTTC,NA,TRBD1,TRBV9,TRBJ1-2
CASSNSGTSGGLSSYEQYF,TGTGCCAGCAGCAACTCCGGGACTAGCGGGGGGCTTAGCTCCTACGAGCAGTACTTC,many,TRBD2,TRBV7-9,TRBJ2-7
CASSFQLSGANVLTF,TGCGCCAGCAGCTTTCAGCTCTCTGGGGCCAACGTCCTGACTTTC,many,NA,TRBV5-1,TRBJ2-6
CATTSWGGSTDTQYF,TGTGCCACCACCTCTTGGGGAGGGAGCACAGATACGCAGTATTTT,NA,TRBD2,TRBV4-1,TRBJ2-3
CASSFPRGLDYGYTF,TGTGCCAGCAGTTTCCCCAGGGGACTCGACTATGGCTACACCTTC,many,NA,TRBV28,TRBJ1-2
CASRPRGTLNTEAFF,TGTGCCAGCAGGCCTCGAGGGACTCTGAACACTGAAGCTTTCTTT,many,NA,TRBV28,TRBJ1-1
CASRPPRGQTQYF,TGTGCCAGCAGACCGCCTAGGGGACAGACGCAGTATTTT,many,TRBD1,TRBV12-3/TRBV12-4,TRBJ2-3
CSARGRQGALSYNSPLHF,TGCAGTGCTAGAGGTCGACAGGGGGCTCTCTCCTATAATTCACCCCTCCACTTT,few,TRBD1,TRBV20-1,TRBJ1-6
CASNRGGGPNTGELFF,TGTGCCAGTAACCGCGGCGGGGGTCCCAACACCGGGGAGCTGTTTTTT,many,TRBD2,TRBV19,TRBJ2-2
CASTGGGGTDTQYF,TGTGCCAGCACAGGAGGCGGGGGCACAGATACGCAGTATTTT,many,NA,TRBV2,TRBJ2-3
CASSSYYAYNEQFF,TGTGCCAGCAGCTCCTACTACGCTTACAATGAGCAGTTCTTC,many,NA,TRBV11-2,TRBJ2-1
CASSYGERGSTEAFF,TGTGCCAGCAGTTATGGTGAAAGGGGAAGCACTGAAGCTTTCTTT,many,NA,TRBV6-2/TRBV6-3,TRBJ1-1
CASSLVSETQYF,TGTGCCAGCAGCTTAGTCTCGGAGACCCAGTACTTC,NA,NA,TRBV11-2,TRBJ2-5
CASSVKGSGYTF,TGTGCCAGCAGTGTGAAAGGGAGCGGCTACACCTTC,many,NA,TRBV2,TRBJ1-2
CASSDLGPNQPQHF,TGTGCCAGCAGTGATCTGGGACCTAATCAGCCCCAGCATTTT,many,NA,TRBV6-1,TRBJ1-5
CAWSAGQGEIYF,TGTGCCTGGAGCGCTGGACAGGGCGAAATATATTTT,NA,TRBD1,TRBV30,TRBJ1-3
CASSARQGGETQYF,TGTGCCAGCAGTGCCCGGCAGGGTGGGGAGACCCAGTACTTC,many,NA,TRBV12-3/TRBV12-4,TRBJ2-5
CASSPRTVNTEAFF,TGTGCCAGCAGCCCCAGGACGGTGAACACTGAAGCTTTCTTT,many,NA,TRBV12-3/TRBV12-4,TRBJ1-1
CASSETAGNTIYF,TGTGCCAGCAGTGAAACAGCTGGAAACACCATATATTTT,many,NA,TRBV6-1,TRBJ1-3
CASSFPGLAGGWETQYF,TGTGCCAGCAGCTTCCCGGGACTAGCGGGAGGTTGGGAGACCCAGTACTTC,NA,TRBD2,TRBV2,TRBJ2-5
CASSEFQLAAPGNF,TGTGCCAGCAGTGAATTTCAACTAGCGGCCCCGGGGAACTTC,many,TRBD2,TRBV2,TRBJ2-7
CASSLEAGADTQYF,TGCGCCAGCAGCTTGGAAGCGGGAGCAGATACGCAGTATTTT,many,TRBD2,TRBV5-1,TRBJ2-3
CASSESRVTEAFF,TGCGCCAGCAGTGAGTCGAGGGTCACTGAAGCTTTCTTT,many,NA,TRBV10-1,TRBJ1-1
CASSLGRGKVAETQYF,TGTGCCAGCAGCTTAGGGCGGGGGAAAGTGGCAGAGACCCAGTACTTC,many,TRBD2,TRBV11-3,TRBJ2-5
CASRPRTSGQSNEQFF,TGTGCCAGCAGGCCGAGGACTAGCGGGCAGTCCAATGAGCAGTTCTTC,once,TRBD2,TRBV6-1,TRBJ2-1
CASAPGQGAIRYEKLFF,TGTGCCAGTGCTCCGGGACAGGGCGCAATCCGCTATGAAAAACTGTTTTTT,many,TRBD1,TRBV19,TRBJ1-4
CASSQVNLVNYNEQFF,TGCGCCAGCAGCCAAGTAAATCTGGTCAACTACAATGAGCAGTTCTTC,few,NA,TRBV4-1,TRBJ2-1
CASSIEWATNTEAFF,TGTGCCAGTAGTATAGAGTGGGCAACGAACACTGAAGCTTTCTTT,many,NA,TRBV19,TRBJ1-1
CASSGSTANTGELFF,TGCGCCAGCAGTGGATCGACGGCGAACACCGGGGAGCTGTTTTTT,many,NA,TRBV10-1,TRBJ2-2
CASTQRFGYTF,TGTGCCAGCACACAGCGTTTTGGCTACACCTTC,many,NA,TRBV2,TRBJ1-2
CAISQTTMNTEAFF,TGTGCCATCAGTCAAACTACCATGAACACTGAAGCTTTCTTT,many,NA,TRBV10-3,TRBJ1-1
CAIRPGQAQETQYF,TGTGCCATCAGACCGGGACAGGCACAAGAGACCCAGTACTTC,NA,TRBD1,TRBV10-3,TRBJ2-5
CASTRRGSFSGANVLTF,TGTGCCAGCACCCGGAGGGGCAGCTTCTCTGGGGCCAACGTCCTGACTTTC,few,NA,TRBV28,TRBJ2-6
CASSVASVGGDTGELFF,TGTGCCAGCAGCGTAGCTTCGGTCGGCGGGGACACCGGGGAGCTGTTTTTT,many,NA,TRBV9,TRBJ2-2
CASSLSGAGQTDTQYF,TGCGCCAGCAGCCTCTCAGGCGCGGGACAAACAGATACGCAGTATTTT,many,NA,TRBV4-1,TRBJ2-3
CSARRQSSSYEQYF,TGCAGTGCTAGGAGACAGTCGAGCTCCTACGAGCAGTACTTC,many,NA,TRBV20-1,TRBJ2-7
CASSLQQGVTGELFF,TGTGCCAGCAGTTTACAACAGGGGGTCACCGGGGAGCTGTTTTTT,once,TRBD1,TRBV27,TRBJ2-2
CASSARETGANVLTF,TGTGCCAGCAGTGCGCGAGAAACTGGGGCCAACGTCCTGACTTTC,many,NA,TRBV2,TRBJ2-6
CASSSTTGLNTEAFF,TGTGCCAGCAGCTCAACGACAGGCTTGAACACTGAAGCTTTCTTT,NA,NA,TRBV7-9,TRBJ1-1
CASSLLSGKNQPQHF,TGTGCCAGCAGTTTATTGTCGGGCAAAAATCAGCCCCAGCATTTT,many,NA,TRBV27,TRBJ1-5
CASSQTRGKGSFGYTF,TGTGCCAGCAGCCAAACGAGGGGCAAGGGGTCATTTGGCTACACCTTC,once,NA,TRBV3-1,TRBJ1-2
CASSITGSSYEQYF,TGTGCCAGTAGTATAACAGGGTCCTCCTACGAGCAGTACTTC,NA,NA,TRBV19,TRBJ2-7
CASSLSVFGGAGYGYTF,TGTGCCAGCAGCTTGTCGGTTTTTGGGGGGGCCGGCTATGGCTACACCTTC,many,NA,TRBV5-8,TRBJ1-2
CASSLFEAGELFF,TGTGCCAGCAGCTTATTTGAGGCCGGGGAGCTGTTTTTT,NA,NA,TRBV7-9,TRBJ2-2
CASSLFRLRRDKNIQYF,TGTGCCAGCAGTTTATTTCGGCTCAGACGGGACAAAAACATTCAGTACTTC,many,NA,TRBV12-3/TRBV12-4,TRBJ2-4
CASSEQAYTEAFF,TGCGCCAGCAGTGAACAGGCATACACTGAAGCTTTCTTT,many,NA,TRBV10-2,TRBJ1-1